These 22 T cell receptor beta chains came from one sample sequenced in a study of blood T cell repertoires in COVID-19. Sequencing was performed with immunoSEQ multiplex PCR; in TCRdb, only in-frame clones are kept and a portion is missing. This sample has fewer than 500,000 clones, with more than 80% found just once. Sequenced: PBMCs or T cells enriched from blood (not recorded which). The receptors were gathered from a young man who had recovered from COVID-19.

The chain is built from TRBV2 and TRBJ2-7; 9 bases map to TRBD2. Germline V gene lookup returns CDR1 SNHLY and CDR2 FYNNEI. The V and J ends lost 3 bases and 7 bases, in that order; junction bases with no gene match: 10. The CDR3 loop spans 15 amino acids. CDR3 amino acids: CASSDLAGGRGEQYF. The DNA of the CDR3 is TGTGCCAGCAGTGATTTGGCGGGAGGGCGCGGAGAGCAGTACTTC.

The rearrangement uses TRBV28 and TRBJ1-5; 7 bases are a match to TRBD1. With 6 bases clipped from V and 2 bases from J, the junction kept 4 bases outside the gene matches. The CDR3 covers 14 residues. Germline lookup yields CDR1 MDHEN and CDR2 SYDVKM. DNA of the CDR3: TGTGCCAGCAGGCAGGGGGGAGGCAATCAGCCCCAGCATTTT. This sequence encodes CASRQGGGNQPQHF. The full variable domain, completed using reference TRBV28 and TRBJ1-5, is DVKVTQSSRYLVKRTGEKVFLECVQDMDHENMFWYRQDPGLGLRLIYFSYDVKMKEKGDIPEGYSVSREKKERFSLILESASTNQTSMYLCASRQGGGNQPQHFGDGTRLSIL.

The V gene is TRBV7-9, the J gene TRBJ1-6, with 9 bases lining up with TRBD1. CDR3 size: 17 residues. The junction had 12 bases not matched to a gene; V was cut back by 4 bases and J by 8 bases. CDR1 and CDR2 (germline): SEHNR, FQNEAQ (reference sequence). CDR3 residues: CASSSPTTGGFDSPLHF. CDR3 in DNA: TGTGCCAGCAGCTCTCCTACTACAGGGGGCTTTGATTCACCCCTCCACTTT.

The chain is built from TRBV18 and TRBJ1-4; D is unresolved. Per germline, CDR1 KGHSH and CDR2 LQKENI. The CDR3 extends over 16 amino acids. V lost 3 bases and J 0 bases, leaving 11 bases between the germline ends. This chain's CDR3 is CASSPEQIATNEKLFF. Written as DNA, the CDR3 is TGTGCCAGCTCACCGGAGCAGATTGCAACTAATGAAAAACTGTTTTTT.

This chain uses TRBV5-1 with TRBJ2-7; 7 positions match TRBD1. In germline, CDR1 is SGHRS, CDR2 YFSETQ. The CDR3 has 12 amino acids. V shed 4 bases, J shed 3 bases, and the junction held 1 base outside the gene matches. DNA for the CDR3: TGCGCCAGCAGCAGGGACAGCTACGAGCAGTACTTC. Translated: CASSRDSYEQYF.

In its sample, this clone was seen once. The V call is TRBV10-1, the J call TRBJ1-1, with 7 bases aligning to TRBD1. With 4 bases clipped from V and 1 base from J, the junction kept 0 bases outside the gene matches. This CDR3 spans 13 amino acids. Germline V gives CDR1 WNHNN, CDR2 SYGVQD (reference sequence). The CDR3 DNA sequence: TGCGCCAGCAGTGGACAGGGGAACACTGAAGCTTTCTTT. It is translated as CASSGQGNTEAFF.

The chain recombines TRBV19 with TRBJ2-7; 7 bases are a match to TRBD2. This CDR3 has 16 amino acids. Germline values: CDR1 LNHDA, CDR2 SQIVND (reference sequence). V lost 4 bases, J lost 0 bases, and 9 bases stayed unmatched. CDR3 sequence: CASSRVLAESSYEQYF. The CDR3, as DNA: TGTGCCAGTAGTAGGGTGCTAGCGGAGAGCTCCTACGAGCAGTACTTC.

The chain uses TRBV2 and TRBJ1-2; 9 bases align to TRBD1. CDR1 and CDR2 (germline): SNHLY, FYNNEI. The CDR3 consists of 14 residues. Unmatched junction bases numbered 14, after V lost 7 bases and J lost 11 bases. In DNA form, the CDR3 reads TGTGCCAGCACCAACTCCAGGGGGACAGGGACTTACACCTTC. Translation: CASTNSRGTGTYTF.

This chain joins TRBV6-4 and TRBJ2-5; 9 nucleotides match TRBD2. The CDR3 spans 15 residues. The J segment lost 5 bases and the V segment lost 7 bases, leaving 11 bases of the junction unmatched. Germline CDR1 MRHNA, CDR2 SNTAGT. The CDR3 coding sequence is TGTGCCAGCAAGCCGCGGGAGGGCGAGTATGAGACCCAGTACTTC. It yields the protein CASKPREGEYETQYF.

The J gene is TRBJ2-1, the V gene TRBV5-1; a possible D gene is TRBD2 (6 bases). The V gene's germline CDR1 is SGHRS and CDR2 YFSETQ. This CDR3 comprises 16 residues. V gave up 3 bases and J gave up 5 bases, with 18 bases separating them. CDR3 sequence reads: CASSSWRSSDNNEQFF. In DNA form, the CDR3 reads TGCGCCAGCAGCTCCTGGAGGTCTAGCGACAACAATGAGCAGTTCTTC.

The J gene is TRBJ1-5, the V gene TRBV5-1, with D possibly being TRBD1 (6 bases). Germline CDR1 is SGHRS and CDR2 is YFSETQ. The CDR3 sequence is 13 residues long. V dropped 2 bases and J dropped 6 bases, with 9 bases sitting between them. CDR3: CASSFTGPQPQHF. For the CDR3, the DNA is TGCGCCAGCAGCTTTACAGGGCCTCAGCCCCAGCATTTT.

The rearrangement links TRBV20-1 to TRBJ1-1; D is undetermined. The germline gives CDR1 DFQATT, CDR2 SNEGSKA (reference sequence). The CDR3 is 10 residues long. The V end was cut by 6 bases, the J end by 9 bases, with 11 bases between. The CDR3 here is CSADQRQAFF. CDR3 DNA: TGCAGTGCCGATCAGCGGCAAGCTTTCTTT.

The V and J genes are TRBV27 and TRBJ1-2; D is possibly TRBD1 (6 bases). Germline V gene lookup returns CDR1 MNHEY and CDR2 SMNVEV (reference sequence). This CDR3 has 14 amino acids. V was trimmed by 4 bases and J by 6 bases, leaving 15 bases between them. In DNA form, the CDR3 reads TGTGCCAGCAGTTCAGCCACAGGGACCCATGGCTACACCTTC. It specifies CASSSATGTHGYTF.

The chain uses TRBV7-8 and TRBJ2-7; 7 positions agree with TRBD2. CDR1 and CDR2 (germline): SGHVS, FQNEAQ. The ends lost 6 bases at V and 0 bases at J; junction bases unmatched: 5. The CDR3 covers 14 residues. This CDR3 reads CASRPSGSSYEQYF. In DNA, the CDR3 is TGTGCCAGCAGACCTAGCGGCAGCTCCTACGAGCAGTACTTC. The variable domain in full, completed from reference TRBV7-8 and TRBJ2-7, reads GAGVSQSPRYKVAKRGQDVALRCDPISGHVSLFWYQQALGQGPEFLTYFQNEAQLDKSGLPSDRFFAERPEGSVSTLKIQRTQQEDSAVYLCASRPSGSSYEQYFGPGTRLTVT.

The chain has TRBV5-1 and TRBJ2-5; TRBD1 agrees at 7 bases. The V gene end was trimmed by 0 bases and the J gene end by 3 bases; junction bases not matched to a gene: 8. Germline V gene lookup returns CDR1 SGHRS and CDR2 YFSETQ. This CDR3 region has 16 residues. CDR3 sequence: CASSLGQGVKEETQYF. The CDR3 nucleotides read TGCGCCAGCAGCTTGGGCCAGGGGGTGAAAGAAGAGACCCAGTACTTC.

This chain connects TRBV5-1 to TRBJ1-4, with D uncertain. The CDR3 is 15 residues long. The germline CDR1 and CDR2 sequences are SGHRS and YFSETQ. With 2 bases removed from V and 4 bases from J, the gap between germline ends came to 12 bases. CDR3 coding DNA: TGCGCCAGCAGCTTCACGGGGAGTGGTAATGAAAAACTGTTTTTT. It encodes CASSFTGSGNEKLFF.

V is TRBV5-8 and J is TRBJ1-5, with TRBD1 identical over 7 bases. Germline loops: CDR1 SGHTS, CDR2 YDEGEE. The CDR3 is 12 residues long. V lost 3 bases to trimming and J lost 7 bases; unmatched junction nucleotides: 1. The CDR3 DNA sequence: TGTGCCAGCAGCTGGGGACAGCAGCCCCAGCATTTT. As protein: CASSWGQQPQHF.

This chain links TRBV2 with TRBJ1-5, with 7 bases fitting TRBD1. Germline CDR1 reads SNHLY; CDR2 reads FYNNEI. J was trimmed by 10 bases and V by 10 bases; bases with no gene match: 10. This CDR3 is built from 12 residues. CDR3 residues: CATRQGPEPQHF. The DNA for the CDR3 is TGTGCCACACGACAGGGACCTGAACCCCAGCATTTT.

The chain has TRBV28 and TRBJ2-7; maybe TRBD2 (5 bases). The CDR3 consists of 15 residues. The V and J ends lost 7 bases and 0 bases respectively, with 16 bases between them. CDR1 MDHEN and CDR2 SYDVKM come from the germline V gene. The CDR3 loop reads CASNYRTEASYEQYF. The CDR3, as DNA: TGTGCCAGCAACTATCGGACGGAGGCCTCCTACGAGCAGTACTTC.

V usage is TRBV11-2 and J usage is TRBJ2-1; no definite D call. Germline CDR1 reads SGHAT; CDR2 reads FQNNGV. V lost 3 bases, J lost 0 bases, and 9 bases lay in between. The CDR3 consists of 15 residues. CDR3 coding DNA: TGTGCCAGCAGCTTTGCAGCGTACTCCTACAATGAGCAGTTCTTC. Translation: CASSFAAYSYNEQFF.

Turning to this clone: Other DNA sequences of this sample code for an identical CDR3. This chain joins TRBV28 and TRBJ1-5, with a possible D match to TRBD1 (6 bases). This CDR3 contains 14 residues. V gave up 3 bases and J gave up 7 bases, with 13 bases separating them. Germline V lookup: CDR1 MDHEN, CDR2 SYDVKM. The CDR3 loop reads CASSFWQGNQPQHF. The CDR3 region has the DNA TGTGCCAGCAGTTTCTGGCAGGGGAACCAGCCCCAGCATTTT.

V gene TRBV7-2 combines with J gene TRBJ2-1, with a possible D match to TRBD1 (6 bases). V was clipped by 5 bases and J by 6 bases, with 23 bases between them. The germline CDR1 and CDR2 sequences are SGHTA and FQGNSA. This CDR3 is 17 amino acids long. Here the CDR3 DNA reads TGTGCCAGCAGCGTAAGGGGGTTTTCTGTTGTTCGCAATGAGCAGTTCTTC. Translating gives CASSVRGFSVVRNEQFF.